These 31 T cell receptor beta chains came from one sample sequenced in a study of blood T cell repertoires in COVID-19. The table came from immunoSEQ multiplex PCR; TCRdb's copy has only in-frame clones and leaves some out. The data show around 100,000 clones, about 87% seen once. Material: peripheral blood. The receptors were sampled from a man aged 50-59 years with active or convalescent COVID-19.

The CDR3 DNA sequence: TGTGCCAGCAGCTTGGCCCGAGAGACCCAGTACTTC. Its translation: CASSLARETQYF. The chain recombines TRBV5-4 with TRBJ2-5; D ambiguous. The V gene's germline CDR1 is SGHNT and CDR2 YYREEE (reference sequence). The CDR3 length is 12 residues. V was pared by 0 bases and J by 4 bases, with 4 bases between. Combining the CDR3 with reference TRBV5-4 and TRBJ2-5 gives the whole variable domain ETGVTQSPTHLIKTRGQQVTLRCSSQSGHNTVSWYQQALGQGPQFIFQYYREEENGRGNFPPRFSGLQFPNYSSELNVNALELDDSALYLCASSLARETQYFGPGTRLLVL.

V gene TRBV10-3 combines with J gene TRBJ1-2; D not certain. Germline lookup yields CDR1 ENHRY and CDR2 SYGVKD. CDR3 length: 12 residues. V gave up 3 bases and J gave up 4 bases, with 6 bases separating them. The DNA of the CDR3 is TGTGCCATCAGTGACGGTCGCTATGGCTACACCTTC. This codes for CAISDGRYGYTF.

The chain joins TRBV6-1 to TRBJ2-1; TRBD2 matches at 10 bases. The CDR3 is 15 amino acids. Looked up from germline, CDR1 is MNHNS and CDR2 is SASEGT. Germline trimming cut 0 bases from V and 4 bases from J; bases unmatched to any gene: 0. Here the CDR3 reads CASSEAAGGYNEQFF. CDR3 nucleotides: TGTGCCAGCAGTGAAGCAGCGGGGGGGTACAATGAGCAGTTCTTC.

The chain links TRBV19 to TRBJ2-3; 11 nucleotides agree with TRBD1. The CDR3 totals 16 residues. The V gene end was trimmed by 7 bases and the J gene end by 3 bases; junction bases not matched to a gene: 9. Looked up from germline, CDR1 is LNHDA and CDR2 is SQIVND (reference sequence). CDR3 sequence: CASKRGGTGGTDTQYF. For the CDR3, the DNA is TGTGCCAGTAAACGAGGCGGGACAGGGGGAACAGATACGCAGTATTTT. The full variable domain, completed using reference TRBV19 and TRBJ2-3, is DGGITQSPKYLFRKEGQNVTLSCEQNLNHDAMYWYRQDPGQGLRLIYYSQIVNDFQKGDIAEGYSVSREKKESFPLTVTSAQKNPTAFYLCASKRGGTGGTDTQYFGPGTRLTVL.

This clone was counted a few times. V and J are TRBV19 and TRBJ1-5; tentatively, D is TRBD1 (5 bases). V shed 9 bases and J shed 5 bases, with 14 bases lying between them. Germline CDR1 and CDR2: LNHDA and SQIVND (reference sequence). The CDR3 loop spans 13 amino acids. The CDR3 spells CASTRGGDQPQHF. CDR3 DNA sequence: TGTGCCAGCACCCGGGGGGGGGATCAGCCCCAGCATTTT.

The rearrangement links TRBV5-1 to TRBJ2-5, with 9 bases identical to TRBD2. Trimming cost V 4 bases and J 4 bases; bases outside gene matches: 8. The CDR3 is 15 amino acids. Germline V lookup: CDR1 SGHRS, CDR2 YFSETQ. The CDR3 nucleotides read TGCGCCAGCAGCGCAAGCGGGGGGCCGGGAGAGACCCAGTACTTC. This encodes CASSASGGPGETQYF. Full variable domain (outside the CDR3, taken from reference TRBV5-1 and TRBJ2-5): KAGVTQTPRYLIKTRGQQVTLSCSPISGHRSVSWYQQTPGQGLQFLFEYFSETQRNKGNFPGRFSGRQFSNSRSEMNVSTLELGDSALYLCASSASGGPGETQYFGPGTRLLVL.

The chain employs TRBV19 and TRBJ2-3; D might be TRBD1 (5 bases). From germline, CDR1 is LNHDA and CDR2 SQIVND (reference sequence). Deletions cut 10 bases from V and 0 bases from J, with 14 bases between. The CDR3 has 14 amino acids. This chain's CDR3 is CATRTRSSTDTQYF. The CDR3 coding sequence is TGTGCCACCCGGACAAGATCTAGCACAGATACGCAGTATTTT.

The genes are TRBV2 and TRBJ2-1; 8 positions agree with TRBD1. The CDR3 spans 15 residues. Germline values: CDR1 SNHLY, CDR2 FYNNEI. V gave up 1 base and J gave up 3 bases; unmatched junction bases: 2. The CDR3 bases are TGTGCCAGCAGTGAAGTGACAGGGGTCTACAATGAGCAGTTCTTC. Translated: CASSEVTGVYNEQFF.

This chain links TRBV5-4 with TRBJ2-3; 7 bases are shared with TRBD1. This CDR3 comprises 16 residues. Per the germline V gene, CDR1 is SGHNT and CDR2 is YYREEE (reference sequence). With V trimmed by 1 base and J by 2 bases, 7 bases remained unmatched. CDR3 sequence reads: CASSLQGTDLTDTQYF. The CDR3 DNA sequence: TGTGCCAGCAGCTTGCAGGGGACAGATCTCACAGATACGCAGTATTTT.

This rearrangement joins TRBV19 to TRBJ2-1; D might be TRBD2 (7 bases). Trimming took off 3 bases at V and 3 bases at J, with 15 bases between the two ends. The CDR3 runs to 16 residues. Germline CDR1 reads LNHDA; CDR2 reads SQIVND (reference sequence). The CDR3 sequence is CASSMGAGAVYNEQFF. The CDR3 DNA reads TGTGCCAGTAGTATGGGGGCGGGGGCCGTCTACAATGAGCAGTTCTTC.

The chain uses TRBV10-3 and TRBJ2-5; 8 positions match TRBD1. Germline V gene lookup returns CDR1 ENHRY and CDR2 SYGVKD. The junction had 9 bases not matched to a gene; V was cut back by 4 bases and J by 5 bases. The CDR3 is 15 amino acids. CDR3 in amino acids: CAISALTGVGETQYF. In nucleotides, the CDR3 is TGTGCCATCAGTGCCCTGACAGGGGTCGGGGAGACCCAGTACTTC.

This chain joins TRBV5-1 and TRBJ2-5; 13 bases match TRBD2. The V and J ends lost 6 bases and 1 base, in that order; junction bases with no gene match: 3. CDR1 SGHRS and CDR2 YFSETQ come from the germline V gene. This CDR3 region has 15 residues. The CDR3 DNA reads TGCGCCAGCACCCGGACTAGCGGGGGCCAAGAGACCCAGTACTTC. This sequence encodes CASTRTSGGQETQYF.

This clone was counted once. The CDR3 coding sequence is TGTGCCAGCAGCCTTGGGACAGCGGCCACCGGGGAGCTGTTTTTT. This codes for CASSLGTAATGELFF. This chain connects TRBV7-7 to TRBJ2-2; 7 positions agree with TRBD1. CDR1 and CDR2 (germline): SSHAT, FNYEAQ (reference sequence). The CDR3 totals 15 residues. With 5 bases clipped from V and 4 bases from J, the junction kept 7 bases outside the gene matches.

Written as DNA, the CDR3 is TGTGCCAGCAGTCTAAAGCGGGGGGTGGGAGATACGCAGTATTTT. It encodes CASSLKRGVGDTQYF. This sequence joins TRBV28 and TRBJ2-3; TRBD2 aligns across 9 bases. Germline trimming cut 5 bases from V and 5 bases from J; bases unmatched to any gene: 8. CDR1 and CDR2 from the germline V gene are MDHEN and SYDVKM. The CDR3 covers 15 residues.

The rearrangement links TRBV5-1 to TRBJ1-3; D gene uncertain. CDR3 size: 17 residues. Between the trimmed V and J ends, which lost 0 bases and 1 base, there was a span of 14 bases. From germline, CDR1 is SGHRS and CDR2 YFSETQ. The CDR3 protein is CASSLAPTYGSGNTIYF. In DNA form, the CDR3 reads TGCGCCAGCAGCTTGGCTCCTACCTACGGGTCTGGAAACACCATATATTTT.

The chain employs TRBV28 and TRBJ1-5; the match to TRBD1 covers 8 bases. V gave up 6 bases and J gave up 1 base; unmatched junction bases: 5. CDR3 length: 15 amino acids. The germline V gene encodes CDR1 MDHEN and CDR2 SYDVKM. The CDR3 DNA reads TGTGCCAGCAGCCTCGACAGGGGAAGCAATCAGCCCCAGCATTTT. It encodes CASSLDRGSNQPQHF.

This chain joins TRBV25-1 and TRBJ1-2; perhaps TRBD1 as D (5 bases). Trimming pared 4 bases from V and 8 bases from J, leaving 11 bases between. The CDR3 is 12 amino acids. Germline-derived CDR1 and CDR2 are MGHDK and SYGVNS. CDR3 in amino acids: CASSAPGVGYTF. The CDR3 coding sequence is TGTGCCAGCAGTGCCCCGGGGGTAGGCTACACCTTC.

This chain uses TRBV19 with TRBJ1-5; TRBD1 might be the D (5 bases). Germline V gene data show CDR1 as LNHDA and CDR2 as SQIVND (reference sequence). The CDR3 contains 15 residues. The V and J ends lost 3 bases and 3 bases respectively, with 12 bases between them. The CDR3 sequence: CASSIGNRLNQPQHF. CDR3 coding DNA: TGTGCCAGTAGTATTGGCAACAGGCTCAATCAGCCCCAGCATTTT.

The chain links TRBV4-1 to TRBJ1-2; a weak D match, TRBD1 (5 bases). Between the trimmed V and J ends, which lost 1 base and 1 base, there was a span of 22 bases. Germline assignment: CDR1 MGHRA and CDR2 YSYEKL. The CDR3 consists of 19 residues. Written as DNA, the CDR3 is TGCGCCAGCAGCCAAGGGCCCTTTTTCCGGGGGATGGGTAACTATGGCTACACCTTC. It translates to CASSQGPFFRGMGNYGYTF.

The chain is built from TRBV2 and TRBJ1-5; 8 nucleotides line up with TRBD1. CDR1 is SNHLY and CDR2 is FYNNEI in the germline V gene. The length of the CDR3 is 14 residues. J gave up 3 bases and V 7 bases, and 5 bases lay outside the gene matches. This CDR3 is CASTGQGVNQPQHF. The CDR3 DNA is TGTGCCAGCACCGGACAGGGAGTCAATCAGCCCCAGCATTTT.

This chain connects TRBV9 to TRBJ2-5, with 8 nucleotides matching TRBD2. The germline V gene has CDR1 SGDLS and CDR2 YYNGEE. J lost 2 bases, V lost 3 bases, and 3 bases had no gene match. CDR3 length: 14 amino acids. DNA of the CDR3: TGTGCCAGCAGCGCGGGGGGGGGTCAAGAGACCCAGTACTTC. Encoded protein: CASSAGGGQETQYF.

The V call is TRBV7-8, the J call TRBJ1-3, with D tentatively TRBD1 (5 bases). The CDR3 covers 17 residues. CDR1 and CDR2 (germline): SGHVS, FQNEAQ. V shed 1 base and J shed 2 bases, with 15 bases lying between them. CDR3 protein: CASSLVGRVTTGNTIYF. CDR3 sequence (DNA): TGTGCCAGCAGCTTAGTAGGCAGGGTAACAACTGGAAACACCATATATTTT.

This clone was picked up one time. V usage is TRBV27 and J usage is TRBJ1-2; D unclear. CDR3 length equals 15 residues. Germline V gene data show CDR1 as MNHEY and CDR2 as SMNVEV (reference sequence). V gave up 7 bases and J gave up 4 bases, with 19 bases separating them. CDR3 DNA sequence: TGTGCCAGCACTGAACCGGCGGCTGACCGCTATGGCTACACCTTC. Its translation: CASTEPAADRYGYTF.

The rearrangement uses TRBV6-5 and TRBJ2-1, with D unclear. Trimming pared 7 bases from V and 5 bases from J, leaving 18 bases between. This CDR3 has 15 residues. Germline assignment: CDR1 MNHEY and CDR2 SVGAGI. This CDR3 is CASTPGQSSNNEQFF. CDR3 in DNA: TGTGCCAGCACCCCAGGCCAGAGTTCAAACAATGAGCAGTTCTTC.

The V call is TRBV19, the J call TRBJ1-6; possible D gene TRBD1, 6 bases. Germline V gene lookup returns CDR1 LNHDA and CDR2 SQIVND (reference sequence). The CDR3 runs 15 residues. Trimming took off 7 bases at V and 5 bases at J, with 15 bases between the two ends. The CDR3 coding sequence is TGTGCCAGTAATCCCGGGACATCGCATAATTCACCCCTCCACTTT. Translation gives CASNPGTSHNSPLHF.

This clone appeared a single time. The J gene is TRBJ2-7, the V gene TRBV18, with D perhaps matching TRBD2 (5 bases). The V gene lost 3 bases and the J gene lost 2 bases, with 11 bases spanning the gap. From germline, CDR1 is KGHSH and CDR2 LQKENI. The CDR3 sequence is 14 residues long. CDR3 sequence reads: CASSPSAGTYEQYV. The CDR3 DNA follows: TGTGCCAGCTCACCGTCCGCCGGGACCTACGAGCAGTACGTC.

The V gene is TRBV20-1, the J gene TRBJ2-7; D unresolved. The V end lost 6 bases, the J end lost 3 bases, and 9 bases lay between the germline ends. This CDR3 has 11 residues. Germline CDR1 is DFQATT and CDR2 is SNEGSKA (reference sequence). The CDR3 is CSASTGYEQYV. In DNA, the CDR3 is TGCAGTGCATCGACGGGCTACGAGCAGTACGTC.

This clone has only a few counts. The chain carries TRBV28 and TRBJ1-5; a weak D match, TRBD1 (5 bases). Germline loops: CDR1 MDHEN, CDR2 SYDVKM. V lost 3 bases and J 6 bases, leaving 12 bases between the germline ends. There are 14 residues in the CDR3. CDR3 residues: CASSLFQGGQPQHF. CDR3 coding DNA: TGTGCCAGCAGTTTGTTCCAGGGAGGTCAGCCCCAGCATTTT.

This clone was recorded only once. V and J are TRBV6-1 and TRBJ2-7; D not resolved. Germline V gene data show CDR1 as MNHNS and CDR2 as SASEGT. CDR3 length: 13 amino acids. V lost 1 base, J lost 4 bases, and 8 bases lay in between. CDR3 region: CASSEVGPYEQYF. CDR3 DNA: TGTGCCAGCAGTGAAGTCGGTCCGTACGAGCAGTACTTC.

CDR3 sequence reads: CASSGGDRGRFNSPLHF. CDR3 in DNA: TGTGCCAGCAGTGGAGGGGACAGGGGGAGGTTTAATTCACCCCTCCACTTT. The chain couples TRBV6-1 to TRBJ1-6, with 11 positions matching TRBD1. CDR3 length: 17 amino acids. V was pared by 4 bases and J by 6 bases, with 8 bases of the junction left unmatched. Germline loops: CDR1 MNHNS, CDR2 SASEGT.

The V gene is TRBV18, the J gene TRBJ2-7; 8 bases line up with TRBD2. Unmatched junction bases numbered 4, after V lost 2 bases and J lost 1 base. Germline CDR1 reads KGHSH; CDR2 reads LQKENI. The CDR3 extends over 15 amino acids. The CDR3 coding sequence is TGTGCCAGCTCACCAAGGGGACTAGGATCCTACGAGCAGTACTTC. The encoded protein is CASSPRGLGSYEQYF. Drawing the rest from reference TRBV18 and TRBJ2-7, the complete variable domain is NAGVMQNPRHLVRRRGQEARLRCSPMKGHSHVYWYRQLPEEGLKFMVYLQKENIIDESGMPKERFSAEFPKEGPSILRIQQVVRGDSAAYFCASSPRGLGSYEQYFGPGTRLTVT.